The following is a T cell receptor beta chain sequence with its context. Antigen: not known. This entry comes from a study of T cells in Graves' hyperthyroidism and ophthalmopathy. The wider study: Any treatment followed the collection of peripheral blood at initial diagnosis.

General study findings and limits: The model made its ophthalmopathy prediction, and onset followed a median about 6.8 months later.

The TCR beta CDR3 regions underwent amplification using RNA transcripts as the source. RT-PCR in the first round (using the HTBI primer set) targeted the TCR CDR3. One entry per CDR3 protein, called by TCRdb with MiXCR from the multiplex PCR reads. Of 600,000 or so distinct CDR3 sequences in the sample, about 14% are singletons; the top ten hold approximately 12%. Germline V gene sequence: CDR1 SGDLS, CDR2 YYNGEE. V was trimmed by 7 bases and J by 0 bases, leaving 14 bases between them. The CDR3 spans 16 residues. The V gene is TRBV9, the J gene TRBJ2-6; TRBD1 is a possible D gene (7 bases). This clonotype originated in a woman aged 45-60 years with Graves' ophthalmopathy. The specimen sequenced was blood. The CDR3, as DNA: TGTGCCAGCCGCGGGACAGCAGACTCTGGGGCCAACGTCCTGACTTTC. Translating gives CASRGTADSGANVLTF. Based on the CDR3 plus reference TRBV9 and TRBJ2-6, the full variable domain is DSGVTQTPKHLITATGQRVTLRCSPRSGDLSVYWYQQSLDQGLQFLIQYYNGEERAKGNILERFSAQQFPDLHSELNLSSLELGDSALYFCASRGTADSGANVLTFGAGSRLTVL.